This TCR beta chain was captured by sequencing in a study of neoadjuvant anti-PD-1 for oral cavity cancer (dated by TCRdb to the early 2020s). The study in broad terms: Patients mostly received three to four biweekly doses of nivolumab at 3 mg/kg before curative-intent surgical resection. For patients who did not progress, a fourth nivolumab dose was given around day 43, followed by definitive surgical resection on days 50-56. There were some 13 patients in the parent correlative cohort, and the response rate was around 30%. Patients with complete response, partial response or stable disease by RECIST 1.1 were defined as responders, whereas patients with progression were defined as non-responders.

CDR1 SGHRS and CDR2 YFSETQ were looked up in the germline V gene. V is trimmed back by 0 bases and J by 2 bases, and the junction contains 2 bases that no gene match accounts for. Reading from cysteine to phenylalanine, the CDR3 counts 15 amino acids. CDR3 DNA is the only sequence kept; it has 45 bases, read in frame from the first base. Overall results and qualifications from the work: Only a few patients per response group were included in the TCR analyses, and the authors called for validation in larger cohorts. After neoadjuvant nivolumab, T cell clonality (Gini index) in PBMCs was significantly higher in non-responders than in responders. A higher pretreatment blood Treg/Th17 ratio correlated with both higher pretreatment blood TCRbeta clonality and lower post-treatment tumor TCRbeta clonality.

The time point label here, explained by the study, means: before neoadjuvant nivolumab. Patients were newly diagnosed with stage II-IVA oral cavity squamous cell carcinoma and had received no prior systemic or radiation treatment. The cohort was composed of patients with HPV-negative, locally advanced oral cavity squamous cell carcinoma. Peripheral blood mononuclear cells were analyzed directly, without maintenance or expansion in culture. Samples came from a longitudinal correlative study of a single-arm phase II trial of neoadjuvant nivolumab in oral cavity squamous cell carcinoma. Genomic DNA-based TCRbeta sequencing was performed on subject-matched pre- and post-treatment PBMCs and tumors from three responders and three non-responders. Peripheral blood mononuclear cells were drawn once before nivolumab treatment and a second time after treatment, when surgery took place. The Maxwell RSC DNA from Cells kit was used to isolate genomic DNA from PBMCs.

A word on this clone: Its antigen is unknown. The sample holds no much larger clone one base away, and base qualities are not on file.

For deep sequencing, each PBMC sample was run in six replicates, with libraries mostly built from 400 to 550 ng of input genomic DNA. Following the manufacturer's instructions, the team built TCRbeta libraries using the immunoSEQ hsTCRbeta kit. The finished libraries were brought together in one pool at roughly 3 nM, which was then read using an Illumina NovaSeq 6000 S4 flow cell. The authors' pipeline ran thus. The immunoSEQ Analyzer was used for raw data preprocessing and quality control. The analysis was limited to productive rearrangements, and each clonotype was defined by a unique CDR3 amino acid sequence. Using the R package tcR, the researchers computed the Gini-Simpson index as their estimate of repertoire clonality. Gini indices were compared with Student's t test, and associations with tumor size change were assessed by Pearson correlation. In its TCRdb copy, this immuneACCESS table keeps in-frame sequences only and misses some clones. Where compared with another copy, unresolved V genes explain less than half of these, and the others have no known cause. The V and J calls and the clone size are those of that table, but D and trimming were determined from the DNA. This sample holds more than 6,500 clones; roughly four fifths were observed only once. The ten largest clones represent approximately 3.4% of the sample.

This clonotype was sampled from a person aged 40-85 years with oral cavity squamous cell carcinoma. The rearranged chain carries TRBV5-1 and TRBJ1-3; 7 of the junction bases match TRBD1. Sequencing was performed on PBMCs, taken before nivolumab (anti-PD-1) treatment. The CDR3 region reads CASSLEGTAGNTIYF. The DNA sequence reads TGCGCCAGCAGCTTGGAGGGGACAGCTGGAAACACCATATATTTT.